The entry below gives a single TCR beta chain sequence along with its context. This sample was included in a study of CD8 T cells in Susac syndrome. The CDR3 extends over 15 amino acids. Trimming took 3 bases from V and 1 from J; bases not matched to a gene: 3. Germline CDR1 is SEHNR and CDR2 is FQNEAQ (reference sequence). Reverse transcription of roughly 0.5 to 1 ug RNA was carried out with random hexamers. immunoSEQ multiplex PCR amplified TCR beta CDR3 across 54 Vbeta, 13 Jbeta. TCRdb re-called the immunoSEQ multiplex PCR reads through MiXCR, storing one row per CDR3 protein. The repertoire consists of a few hundred thousand distinct CDR3 sequences, with about 82% occurring once and the leading ten covering around 0.22%.

Sequencing was carried out using CD8+ T cells from PBMCs. This receptor was obtained from a human donor with multiple sclerosis. The chain employs TRBV7-9 and TRBJ2-5, with 9 nucleotides matching TRBD2. The CDR3 region is CASSFLAGFQETQYF. The DNA of the CDR3 is TGTGCCAGCAGCTTTCTAGCGGGATTCCAAGAGACCCAGTACTTC.